This T cell receptor beta chain originates from a study of graft-versus-host responses after intestinal transplantation. Study information: Recipients underwent multivisceral, liver-intestinal, or isolated intestinal transplants. Anti-thymocyte globulin was used for induction in all recipients, who then took tacrolimus and steroids for two to four years. Findings and caveats of the study: High graft-versus-host to host-versus-graft clonal ratios were seen in allografts of patients with graft-donor T cell macrochimerism.

The repertoire was sequenced with immunoSEQ multiplex PCR; TCRdb's copy has only in-frame clones and lacks some. The sample lists around 120,000 clones, 85% to 95% occurring once. Note on this clone: Its antigen is as yet unknown.

This specimen consisted of unstimulated CD8+ T cells sorted from spleen or lymph node cells, obtained before intestinal transplant. The sequence was collected from a human donor who received an intestinal transplant.

CDR3 protein: CASSPPRGNYEQYF. CDR3 nucleotides: TGTGCCAGCAGCCCCCCTAGGGGGAACTACGAGCAGTACTTC. V and J are TRBV9 and TRBJ2-7; possible D gene TRBD1, 6 bases. Germline loops: CDR1 SGDLS, CDR2 YYNGEE. The V end was cut by 4 bases, the J end by 3 bases, with 14 bases between. The CDR3 has 14 amino acids.